This is a list of T cell receptor beta chains from one sample in a study of blood T cell repertoires in COVID-19. Libraries were prepared by immunoSEQ multiplex PCR; TCRdb keeps only in-frame clonotypes and omits some of them. Among about 240,000 clones, approximately 83% were seen once, and the ten largest hold over 7.5%. Material: peripheral blood. Source of these receptors: an elderly woman with acute or convalescent COVID-19. CDR3s include the opening cysteine and the closing phenylalanine or tryptophan. The order of the fields is V gene, D gene, J gene, clone size, CDR3 DNA, CDR3 protein. D genes are given only for firm matches. Clone size is stated in some rows and not others, as once, few, many or a class when expanded.

v_gene: TRBV2; d_gene: -; j_gene: TRBJ1-6; abundance: -; CDR3nt: TGTGCCAGCAGTGACGATGGCTCACCCCTCCACTTT; CDR3aa: CASSDDGSPLHF
v_gene: TRBV18; d_gene: -; j_gene: TRBJ1-4; abundance: -; CDR3nt: TGTGCCAGCTCACTAAACCGTCAGGGGAGAACAACTAATGAAAAACTGTTTTTT; CDR3aa: CASSLNRQGRTTNEKLFF
v_gene: TRBV3-1/TRBV3-2; d_gene: TRBD2; j_gene: TRBJ2-5; abundance: -; CDR3nt: TGTGCCAGCAGCCAAGGACAGCGGGGGGAAAAGACCCAGTACTTC; CDR3aa: CASSQGQRGEKTQYF
v_gene: TRBV18; d_gene: -; j_gene: TRBJ2-2; abundance: -; CDR3nt: TGTGCCAGCTCAAAGACAGGTGAAGCGGTGGGGACCGGGGAGCTGTTTTTT; CDR3aa: CASSKTGEAVGTGELFF
v_gene: TRBV14; d_gene: -; j_gene: TRBJ1-1; abundance: -; CDR3nt: TGTGCCAGCAGCCAAGGGGCTGCCATGAACACTGAAGCTTTCTTT; CDR3aa: CASSQGAAMNTEAFF
v_gene: TRBV5-5; d_gene: TRBD1; j_gene: TRBJ2-7; abundance: -; CDR3nt: TGTGCCAGCAGCGGGGACAGACCATCCTACGAGCAGTACTTC; CDR3aa: CASSGDRPSYEQYF
v_gene: TRBV18; d_gene: TRBD1; j_gene: TRBJ1-2; abundance: -; CDR3nt: TGTGCCAGCTCAGGGACAGCGCAAGTTCCCTATGGCTACACCTTC; CDR3aa: CASSGTAQVPYGYTF
v_gene: TRBV5-1; d_gene: -; j_gene: TRBJ1-3; abundance: -; CDR3nt: TGCGCCAGCAGCTTGGGATTAGCCCCCGTAAGAGGCTCTGGAAACACCATATATTTT; CDR3aa: CASSLGLAPVRGSGNTIYF
v_gene: TRBV6-5; d_gene: -; j_gene: TRBJ2-7; abundance: -; CDR3nt: TGTGCCAGCAGCCGCAGGGATTCCTACGAGCAGTACTTC; CDR3aa: CASSRRDSYEQYF
v_gene: TRBV10-3; d_gene: -; j_gene: TRBJ1-3; abundance: -; CDR3nt: TGTGCCACCTATTCTGGTTCACTGTTCTCTGGAAACACCATATATTTT; CDR3aa: CATYSGSLFSGNTIYF
v_gene: TRBV30; d_gene: TRBD2; j_gene: TRBJ2-3; abundance: once; CDR3nt: TGTGCCTGGACTATAGCGGGGGGCGGGGATACGCAGTATTTT; CDR3aa: CAWTIAGGGDTQYF
v_gene: TRBV27; d_gene: TRBD1; j_gene: TRBJ2-2; abundance: few; CDR3nt: TGTGCCAGCAGTCCCAGGGGGACCGGGGAGCTGTTTTTT; CDR3aa: CASSPRGTGELFF
v_gene: TRBV9; d_gene: TRBD2; j_gene: TRBJ2-2; abundance: -; CDR3nt: TGTGCCCGCGGCCCGGGGGGGAGGGGGAACACCGGGGAGCTGTTTTTT; CDR3aa: CARGPGGRGNTGELFF
v_gene: TRBV27; d_gene: TRBD1; j_gene: TRBJ2-7; abundance: -; CDR3nt: TGTGCCAGCAGTTTCAGACAGGGGATCCCCTACGAGCAGTACTTC; CDR3aa: CASSFRQGIPYEQYF
v_gene: TRBV7-9; d_gene: TRBD1; j_gene: TRBJ1-2; abundance: -; CDR3nt: TGTGCCAGCAGCTTAGGAGGACAGGGATACCTTAACTATGGCTACACCTTC; CDR3aa: CASSLGGQGYLNYGYTF
v_gene: TRBV7-6; d_gene: -; j_gene: TRBJ2-3; abundance: -; CDR3nt: TGTGCCAGCAGCTTATCACAGACAGATGGCACAGATACGCAGTATTTT; CDR3aa: CASSLSQTDGTDTQYF
v_gene: TRBV28; d_gene: -; j_gene: TRBJ1-2; abundance: -; CDR3nt: TGTGCCAGCAGACCTACGTGGGGTGGAGGGGTTGACTATGGCTACACCTTC; CDR3aa: CASRPTWGGGVDYGYTF
v_gene: TRBV28; d_gene: -; j_gene: TRBJ1-2; abundance: -; CDR3nt: TGTGCCAGCAGTTTAGCCCCGGCGGCAGGGGCTTCGTTCTATGGCTACACCTTC; CDR3aa: CASSLAPAAGASFYGYTF
v_gene: TRBV6-5; d_gene: TRBD1; j_gene: TRBJ1-1; abundance: -; CDR3nt: TGTGCCAGCAGTTCCCCGGGACAGGCGAACACTGAAGCTTTCTTT; CDR3aa: CASSSPGQANTEAFF
v_gene: TRBV5-1; d_gene: TRBD2; j_gene: TRBJ2-3; abundance: -; CDR3nt: TGCGCCAGCAGCTTGGCGGGGGGGCCTAGGACAGATACGCAGTATTTT; CDR3aa: CASSLAGGPRTDTQYF
v_gene: TRBV20-1; d_gene: -; j_gene: TRBJ2-1; abundance: few; CDR3nt: TGCAGTGCAAACAGGGTCAATGAGCAGTTCTTC; CDR3aa: CSANRVNEQFF
v_gene: TRBV18; d_gene: TRBD2; j_gene: TRBJ2-5; abundance: few; CDR3nt: TGTGCCAGCTCAGGCACTAGCGGGGGGGCGTCTGGAGAGACCCAGTACTTC; CDR3aa: CASSGTSGGASGETQYF
v_gene: TRBV27; d_gene: -; j_gene: TRBJ2-7; abundance: -; CDR3nt: TGTGCCAGCAGGAGGACTCCCTGGTACTTC; CDR3aa: CASRRTPWYF
v_gene: TRBV6-5; d_gene: TRBD1; j_gene: TRBJ2-1; abundance: -; CDR3nt: TGTGCCAGCAGCCACGTCCGCACAGGGGGGAATGAGCAGTTCTTC; CDR3aa: CASSHVRTGGNEQFF
v_gene: TRBV5-1; d_gene: -; j_gene: TRBJ1-1; abundance: -; CDR3nt: TGCGCCAGCAGCTCTCTGACGGGGAACACTGAAGCTTTCTTT; CDR3aa: CASSSLTGNTEAFF
v_gene: TRBV18; d_gene: TRBD1; j_gene: TRBJ1-1; abundance: -; CDR3nt: TGTGCCAGCTCACCCTGGGACACAGGGGCTGAAGCTTTCTTT; CDR3aa: CASSPWDTGAEAFF
v_gene: TRBV2; d_gene: TRBD1; j_gene: TRBJ2-3; abundance: -; CDR3nt: TGTGCCAGCACTGTCGACAGGGGAGATGCAGATACGCAGTATTTT; CDR3aa: CASTVDRGDADTQYF
v_gene: TRBV2; d_gene: TRBD2; j_gene: TRBJ2-7; abundance: -; CDR3nt: TGTGCCAGCAGTGAAGAGGCGGGGGGGTCCTACGAGCAGTACTTC; CDR3aa: CASSEEAGGSYEQYF
v_gene: TRBV7-7; d_gene: -; j_gene: TRBJ2-3; abundance: -; CDR3nt: TGTGCTAGCAGCTTAAGTGGTCGGGATACGCAGTATTTT; CDR3aa: CASSLSGRDTQYF
v_gene: TRBV7-9; d_gene: -; j_gene: TRBJ2-1; abundance: few; CDR3nt: TGTGCCAGCAGCCGGGGTTCCTACAATGAGCAGTTCTTC; CDR3aa: CASSRGSYNEQFF
v_gene: TRBV7-8; d_gene: -; j_gene: TRBJ2-7; abundance: -; CDR3nt: TGTGCCAGCAGCCGAAACACTGGCAGGGGCGAGCAGTACTTC; CDR3aa: CASSRNTGRGEQYF
v_gene: TRBV29-1; d_gene: -; j_gene: TRBJ2-3; abundance: -; CDR3nt: TGCAGCGTAATACGGACAGATACGCAGTATTTT; CDR3aa: CSVIRTDTQYF
v_gene: TRBV25-1; d_gene: TRBD1; j_gene: TRBJ1-2; abundance: few; CDR3nt: TGTGCCAGCAGTGACTCTCTTCCAGGGGGCGTGACATATGGCTACACCTTC; CDR3aa: CASSDSLPGGVTYGYTF
v_gene: TRBV27; d_gene: -; j_gene: TRBJ1-1; abundance: -; CDR3nt: TGTGCCAGCAGTGTAGGGGTAGTAGGGAACACTGAAGCTTTCTTT; CDR3aa: CASSVGVVGNTEAFF
v_gene: TRBV7-2; d_gene: TRBD1; j_gene: TRBJ1-3; abundance: -; CDR3nt: TGTGCCAGCAGCTTAGGGGACAGGGCTGTTGGAAACACCATATATTTT; CDR3aa: CASSLGDRAVGNTIYF
v_gene: TRBV5-4; d_gene: -; j_gene: TRBJ2-3; abundance: -; CDR3nt: TGTGCCAGCAGCTTGGACGGTCTTGAGGGAGATACGCAGTATTTT; CDR3aa: CASSLDGLEGDTQYF
v_gene: TRBV18; d_gene: -; j_gene: TRBJ1-5; abundance: -; CDR3nt: TGTGCCAGCTCACGGACATTCAATCAGCCCCAGCATTTT; CDR3aa: CASSRTFNQPQHF
v_gene: TRBV12-3/TRBV12-4; d_gene: -; j_gene: TRBJ1-2; abundance: -; CDR3nt: TGTGCCAGCAGTCCCCGGGGAGGCTATGGCTACACCTTC; CDR3aa: CASSPRGGYGYTF
v_gene: TRBV30; d_gene: -; j_gene: TRBJ1-2; abundance: -; CDR3nt: TGTGCCTGGAGTGTAAGCCAGGAATATGGCTACACCTTC; CDR3aa: CAWSVSQEYGYTF
v_gene: TRBV3-1/TRBV3-2; d_gene: TRBD2; j_gene: TRBJ2-1; abundance: -; CDR3nt: TGTGCCAGCAGCCAGAAACTAGCGGGGGGGCGGAATGAGCAGTTCTTC; CDR3aa: CASSQKLAGGRNEQFF
v_gene: TRBV6-5; d_gene: -; j_gene: TRBJ1-3; abundance: -; CDR3nt: TGTGCCACCCACCCCGGGGGTTCTGGAAACACCATATATTTT; CDR3aa: CATHPGGSGNTIYF
v_gene: TRBV28; d_gene: -; j_gene: TRBJ1-6; abundance: -; CDR3nt: TGTGCCAGCAGTGGCCCTAATTCACCCCTCCACTTT; CDR3aa: CASSGPNSPLHF
v_gene: TRBV6-5; d_gene: TRBD1; j_gene: TRBJ1-1; abundance: -; CDR3nt: TGTGCCAGCAGTTGGGACAGGGGAAGTACTGAAGCTTTCTTT; CDR3aa: CASSWDRGSTEAFF
v_gene: TRBV20-1; d_gene: -; j_gene: TRBJ1-6; abundance: -; CDR3nt: TGCAGTGCTAGTACTGAAAACAATTCACCCCTCCACTTT; CDR3aa: CSASTENNSPLHF
v_gene: TRBV7-3; d_gene: TRBD1; j_gene: TRBJ2-2; abundance: -; CDR3nt: TGTGCCAGCAGCTCGTATACAGGGGCCCGCACCGGGGAGCTGTTTTTT; CDR3aa: CASSSYTGARTGELFF
v_gene: TRBV5-8; d_gene: TRBD2; j_gene: TRBJ2-1; abundance: -; CDR3nt: TGTGCCAGCAGCTTGCTACTAGCGGGGGATTACAATGAGCAGTTCTTC; CDR3aa: CASSLLLAGDYNEQFF